Ten or more counts support the clone carrying this T cell receptor beta chain. Its antigen is still unknown. Regions amplified from RNA transcripts were the TCR beta CDR3 regions. First-round RT-PCR of the TCR CDR3 relied on the HTBI primer set. TCRdb processed the multiplex PCR reads anew with MiXCR; each CDR3 protein has one entry. The sample has roughly 840,000 distinct CDR3 sequences, about two fifths seen once. The data were taken from a study of T cells in Graves' hyperthyroidism and ophthalmopathy. Study findings and constraints: For ophthalmopathy, model prediction preceded onset by a median about 6.2 months.

The source of this sequence is a man between 18 and 35 years old with Graves' hyperthyroidism. The source material was blood.

The CDR3 protein is CASSFHRTQETQYF. The CDR3 DNA is TGTGCCAGCAGTTTTCACCGGACCCAAGAGACCCAGTACTTC. The chain combines TRBV12-3 or TRBV12-4 with TRBJ2-5; D gene uncertain. This CDR3 region has 14 residues. V shed 3 bases and J shed 1 base, with 9 bases lying between them.